The clone carrying this TCR beta chain was seen only a few times. Antigen specificity is unknown. Then a second PCR, running roughly 7 to 11 cycles, was carried out with a sample-barcoded 5' primer and a J-beta primer mix. TCRdb re-called the 5' RACE reads through MiXCR, storing one row per CDR3 protein. The sample carries 950,000 to 1,200,000 distinct CDR3 sequences, 35% to 45% recorded once. PBMCs, at least 7 million per sample, were isolated. The sample belongs to a study of blood T cells in healthy people across ages. Study conclusions and caveats: Any conclusive comparison of naive versus antigen-experienced cells was prevented by using unsorted PBMCs.

The V end was cut by 2 bases, the J end by 3 bases, with 10 bases between. Germline V gives CDR1 SQVTM, CDR2 ANQGSEA. The CDR3 covers 13 residues. The chain links TRBV29-1 to TRBJ1-1; D is undetermined. This TCR was recovered from a man in his late teens or twenties in good health. The sequenced sample was blood. CDR3 coding DNA: TGCAGCGTTGAATGGGGTATGGACACTGAAGCTTTCTTT. Residues: CSVEWGMDTEAFF.